The rows below give T cell receptor beta chains drawn from one sample of a study of neoadjuvant anti-PD-1 for oral cavity cancer. Sequencing used immunoSEQ multiplex PCR; TCRdb keeps in-frame clones, though not all of them. The repertoire holds approximately 8,400 clones, with 70% as singletons. The sample was PBMCs, taken after nivolumab (anti-PD-1) treatment. The receptors were sampled from a person between 35 and 79 years old with oral cavity squamous cell carcinoma. Both conserved end residues are part of each CDR3. A D gene is named only where the DNA matches it firmly. Only some rows state a clone size, as once, few, many or a class for expanded clones.

j_call: TRBJ1-1
v_call: TRBV6-5
d_call: TRBD1
clone_size: few
cdr3_nt: TGTGCCAGCAGTTACCGGGGACAGGGTTACACTGAAGCTTTCTTT
cdr3_aa: CASSYRGQGYTEAFF

j_call: TRBJ1-2
v_call: TRBV29-1
d_call: TRBD1
clone_size: NA
cdr3_nt: TGCAGCGTTGGTAGGAGACAGGGTTCAGGCTACACCTTC
cdr3_aa: CSVGRRQGSGYTF

j_call: TRBJ2-5
v_call: TRBV7-8
d_call: NA
clone_size: once
cdr3_nt: TGTGCCACCAGGGGATCCCAAGAGACCCAGTACTTC
cdr3_aa: CATRGSQETQYF

j_call: TRBJ2-6
v_call: TRBV5-6
d_call: NA
clone_size: once
cdr3_nt: TGTGCCAGCAGCTTGACAGACTCTGGGGCCAACGTCCTGACTTTC
cdr3_aa: CASSLTDSGANVLTF

j_call: TRBJ2-2
v_call: TRBV5-6
d_call: TRBD1
clone_size: NA
cdr3_nt: TGTGCCAGCAGCTTATATTGGACAGGGGTGAACACCGGGGAGCTGTTTTTT
cdr3_aa: CASSLYWTGVNTGELFF

j_call: TRBJ1-2
v_call: TRBV4-3
d_call: NA
clone_size: NA
cdr3_nt: TGCGCCAGCAGCCAAGTCCGGGGCAACTATGGCTACACCTTC
cdr3_aa: CASSQVRGNYGYTF

j_call: TRBJ2-7
v_call: TRBV2
d_call: TRBD1
clone_size: NA
cdr3_nt: TGTGCCAGCAGACCAATGACAGGGGCCTACGAGCAGTACTTC
cdr3_aa: CASRPMTGAYEQYF

j_call: TRBJ1-1
v_call: TRBV5-6
d_call: NA
clone_size: NA
cdr3_nt: TGTGCCAGCAGCTTGGAGTTGAGGTTGGGGGAGAACACTGAAGCTTTCTTT
cdr3_aa: CASSLELRLGENTEAFF

j_call: TRBJ2-5
v_call: TRBV6-6
d_call: NA
clone_size: NA
cdr3_nt: TGTGCAAGTGGGGCCCGGGAGACCCAGTACTTC
cdr3_aa: CASGARETQYF

j_call: TRBJ2-3
v_call: TRBV15
d_call: NA
clone_size: NA
cdr3_nt: TGTGCCACCAGCAGGGTACCGAAGGGGCTCACAGATACGCAGTATTTT
cdr3_aa: CATSRVPKGLTDTQYF